This entry lists 14 T cell receptor beta chains sequenced from one sample in a study of blood T cell repertoires in COVID-19. The method was immunoSEQ multiplex PCR; TCRdb's version includes in-frame clones alone and lacks a portion of them. The table lists about 140,000 clones, 85% to 90% of them singletons, with 9.5% to 12% in the top ten. Source material: peripheral blood. These receptors originate from a woman at least 80 years old with acute or convalescent COVID-19.

V gene TRBV19 combines with J gene TRBJ1-5, with 7 bases lining up with TRBD1. This CDR3 comprises 15 residues. Germline assignment: CDR1 LNHDA and CDR2 SQIVND (reference sequence). The V gene end was trimmed by 0 bases and the J gene end by 7 bases; junction bases not matched to a gene: 6. DNA for the CDR3: TGTGCCAGTAGTATAGACAACAGGGGAAGGCAGCCCCAGCATTTT. This codes for CASSIDNRGRQPQHF.

This sequence joins TRBV7-8 and TRBJ1-1; D perhaps matches TRBD1 (6 bases). Germline V gene lookup returns CDR1 SGHVS and CDR2 FQNEAQ. This CDR3 contains 15 residues. The V and J ends lost 5 bases and 3 bases respectively, with 16 bases between them. CDR3 coding DNA: TGTGCCAGCAGCCAGGGAGGGGGGGCTGACACTGAAGCTTTCTTT. This codes for CASSQGGGADTEAFF.

V gene TRBV5-5 combines with J gene TRBJ1-1, with 9 bases lining up with TRBD1. Per the germline V gene, CDR1 is SGHKS and CDR2 is YYEKEE (reference sequence). The CDR3 loop spans 14 amino acids. V lost 4 bases and J lost 5; bases outside the gene matches: 6. Here the CDR3 DNA reads TGTGCCAGCAGCGTACAGGGGGCGGATACTGAAGCTTTCTTT. As protein: CASSVQGADTEAFF.

The CDR3, as DNA: TGTGCCAGCAGCCCATGGGAGGGCACCGGGGAGCTGTTTTTT. Amino acid sequence: CASSPWEGTGELFF. The V gene is TRBV5-4, the J gene TRBJ2-2; 7 bases align to TRBD2. CDR3 length: 14 amino acids. Germline CDR1 and CDR2: SGHNT and YYREEE (reference sequence). Trimming at V came to 4 bases and at J to 4 bases, leaving 4 bases not matched to a gene.

The chain has TRBV11-2 and TRBJ1-2; 7 positions agree with TRBD1. The CDR3 totals 13 residues. After removal of 5 bases from V and 6 bases from J, the junction contained 6 bases not matched to a gene. Germline V gene sequence: CDR1 SGHAT, CDR2 FQNNGV. The CDR3 nucleotides are TGTGCCAGCAGCCCGAGACAGGGTCATGGCTACACCTTC. This encodes CASSPRQGHGYTF.

This rearrangement joins TRBV19 to TRBJ1-1, with TRBD1 matching over 7 bases. CDR3 length equals 13 residues. CDR1 is LNHDA, CDR2 SQIVND, per germline (reference sequence). V lost 5 bases and J lost 1; bases outside the gene matches: 1. The CDR3 sequence: CASSQGGNTEAFF. The CDR3 DNA reads TGTGCCAGTAGTCAGGGGGGGAACACTGAAGCTTTCTTT.

The rearrangement links TRBV6-5 to TRBJ1-2, with D hard to call. The CDR3 consists of 13 residues. Trimming removed 1 base from V and 8 bases from J, with 11 bases in between. CDR1 is MNHEY and CDR2 is SVGAGI in the germline V gene. Written as DNA, the CDR3 is TGTGCCAGCAGTTACTTTCGGGGAGGCGGCTACACCTTC. Amino acids: CASSYFRGGGYTF.

The count of this clone is one. The J gene is TRBJ2-2, the V gene TRBV7-2; TRBD2 is a possible D gene (6 bases). This CDR3 is 15 amino acids long. V lost 6 bases and J lost 0, with 11 bases in between. CDR1 SGHTA and CDR2 FQGNSA come from the germline V gene. CDR3 sequence: CASRGTGTNTGELFF. As DNA, the CDR3 is TGTGCCAGCAGGGGGACTGGTACGAACACCGGGGAGCTGTTTTTT.

This chain links TRBV30 with TRBJ2-7; D may be TRBD2 (7 bases). CDR1 and CDR2 from the germline V gene are GTSNPN and SVGIG (reference sequence). The CDR3 consists of 13 residues. The V gene lost 2 bases and the J gene lost 2 bases, with 10 bases spanning the gap. The CDR3 DNA reads TGTGCCTGGAGTCGGGGGGACACCTACGAGCAGTACTTC. Its protein product is CAWSRGDTYEQYF.

Turning to this clone: Other DNA variants within this sample encode the same CDR3. J is TRBJ1-3 and V is TRBV7-9, with 8 bases fitting TRBD1. Germline trimming cut 5 bases from V and 1 base from J; bases unmatched to any gene: 4. Germline CDR1 and CDR2: SEHNR and FQNEAQ (reference sequence). This CDR3 is built from 15 residues. As DNA, the CDR3 is TGTGCCAGCAGCCCCGACAGGGGATCTGGAAACACCATATATTTT. Translated: CASSPDRGSGNTIYF.

The gene calls are TRBV30 and TRBJ2-7; perhaps TRBD1 as D (7 bases). The CDR3 is made up of 13 amino acids. In germline, CDR1 is GTSNPN, CDR2 SVGIG (reference sequence). V dropped 3 bases and J dropped 2 bases, with 11 bases sitting between them. The CDR3 loop is CAWSAGQTYEQYF. The CDR3 bases are TGTGCCTGGAGCGCGGGACAGACCTACGAGCAGTACTTC.

This clone was observed a single time. The chain joins TRBV7-2 to TRBJ1-5; tentative D call: TRBD1 (5 bases). Trimming removed 0 bases at V and 8 bases at J, with 8 bases between. This CDR3 comprises 13 residues. CDR1 is SGHTA, CDR2 FQGNSA, per germline. DNA of the CDR3: TGTGCCAGCAGCTTAGCGGGGGGGGAGCCCCAGCATTTT. Its translation is CASSLAGGEPQHF.

The genes are TRBV2 and TRBJ2-7, with 10 nucleotides matching TRBD1. V was clipped by 5 bases and J by 4 bases; unmatched bases: 2. This CDR3 is 13 amino acids long. The germline V gene has CDR1 SNHLY and CDR2 FYNNEI. The CDR3 is CASSRDRGYEQYF. The CDR3 coding sequence is TGTGCCAGCAGTCGGGACAGGGGTTACGAGCAGTACTTC.

The chain employs TRBV2 and TRBJ1-4; D is perhaps TRBD1 (5 bases). Germline V gene lookup returns CDR1 SNHLY and CDR2 FYNNEI. Deletions cut 3 bases from V and 7 bases from J, with 12 bases between. This CDR3 spans 14 amino acids. The chain's CDR3 is CASSDSGTLEKLFF. CDR3 DNA sequence: TGTGCCAGCAGTGATTCTGGGACTCTTGAAAAACTGTTTTTT.